Following are 9 T cell receptor beta chains from one sample sequenced in a study of breast tumors, draining lymph nodes, adjacent tissues. Axillary draining lymph nodes of breast cancer patients supplied the node samples. TCRdb reprocessed the multiplex PCR reads via MiXCR and lists one record per CDR3 protein. Seen here are approximately 280,000 distinct CDR3 sequences, about 33% observed once, and the top ten hold more than 1%. The specimen was axillary lymph node tissue. The receptors were gathered from a female donor with breast cancer. Some clones in this sample may be carry-over from other donors' samples.

This clonotype came up many times. J is TRBJ1-6 and V is TRBV6-1, with TRBD1 matching over 7 bases. The V gene's germline CDR1 is MNHNS and CDR2 SASEGT. This CDR3 has 16 residues. The V segment lost 5 bases and the J segment 3 bases; nucleotides outside the gene matches: 7. The CDR3 protein is CASSLDREIYNSPLHF. The CDR3, as DNA: TGTGCCAGCAGTCTTGACAGGGAGATCTATAATTCACCCCTCCACTTT.

This clonotype has only a few counts. This rearrangement joins TRBV6-5 to TRBJ2-7, with 7 bases matching TRBD2. Germline assignment: CDR1 MNHEY and CDR2 SVGAGI. The CDR3 extends over 15 amino acids. V shed 6 bases, J shed 1 base, and the junction held 9 bases outside the gene matches. CDR3 protein: CASSPPGTKSYEQYF. The CDR3 bases are TGTGCCAGCAGCCCCCCCGGGACTAAGTCCTACGAGCAGTACTTC.

In its sample, this clonotype was seen many times. V and J are TRBV19 and TRBJ2-5; TRBD1 matches 8 bases. The germline CDR1 and CDR2 sequences are LNHDA and SQIVND (reference sequence). The junction had 0 bases not matched to a gene; V was cut back by 4 bases and J by 2 bases. The CDR3 has 13 amino acids. CDR3 DNA: TGTGCCAGTAGTAACAGGGGGCAAGAGACCCAGTACTTC. Translating gives CASSNRGQETQYF.

V usage is TRBV15 and J usage is TRBJ2-1; D gene uncertain. The CDR3 consists of 12 residues. Deletions cut 9 bases from V and 0 bases from J, with 6 bases between. From germline, CDR1 is LNHNV and CDR2 YYDKDF (reference sequence). The CDR3 is CATPSSYNEQFF. For the CDR3, the DNA is TGTGCCACTCCGAGCTCCTACAATGAGCAGTTCTTC.

In this sample, this clonotype turned up a few times. A much larger clone differs from this one at a single base, so this may be a read error. The conserved phenylalanine or tryptophan normally closing the CDR3 is absent here, so this likely arose from a read error. This chain joins TRBV20-1 and TRBJ2-2, with no clear D. In germline, CDR1 is DFQATT, CDR2 SNEGSKA (reference sequence). Between the trimmed V and J ends, which lost 1 base and 4 bases, there was a span of 10 bases. The CDR3 extends over 14 amino acids. The CDR3 DNA reads as TGCAGTGCTAGAGTTAGGGTCGGCACCGGGGAGCTGTTTTCT. This codes for CSARVRVGTGELFS.

The chain carries TRBV30 and TRBJ1-1, with 9 bases that match TRBD1. Germline V gene sequence: CDR1 GTSNPN, CDR2 SVGIG (reference sequence). Losses at the gene ends were 8 bases for V and 1 base for J; bases not matched to a gene: 5. The CDR3 is 13 amino acids. CDR3 protein: CAARQGGNTEAFF. CDR3 in DNA: TGTGCCGCAAGACAGGGGGGGAACACTGAAGCTTTCTTT.

Concerning this clonotype: A much larger clone lies a single base off, so this may be a read error. No conserved phenylalanine or tryptophan is present at the end of the CDR3, so a read error is the likely explanation. The rearrangement uses TRBV6-1 and TRBJ2-5; TRBD2 is a possible D gene (6 bases). Germline V gene data show CDR1 as MNHNS and CDR2 as SASEGT. The CDR3 is made up of 12 amino acids. V dropped 5 bases and J dropped 4 bases, with 8 bases sitting between them. The CDR3 DNA reads TGTGCCAGCAGTTGGCGGGGAGAGACCCAGTACTCC. Translation gives CASSWRGETQYS.

This chain uses TRBV14 with TRBJ2-7, with 8 nucleotides matching TRBD1. The CDR3 consists of 14 residues. The J segment lost 4 bases and the V segment lost 8 bases, leaving 10 bases of the junction unmatched. Per germline, CDR1 SGHDN and CDR2 FVKESK. The CDR3 nucleotides are TGTGCCAGCCCCACCGGACAGGGAGATTACGAGCAGTACTTC. Protein product: CASPTGQGDYEQYF.

This clonotype was seen many times. The gene calls are TRBV7-8 and TRBJ2-5, with 9 bases fitting TRBD2. V was clipped by 2 bases and J by 6 bases; unmatched bases: 10. Germline CDR1 is SGHVS and CDR2 is FQNEAQ. The length of the CDR3 is 16 residues. The CDR3 DNA reads as TGTGCCAGCAGCTTAATGGCTAGCGGGGTGATTAAGACCCAGTACTTC. It codes for CASSLMASGVIKTQYF.